The T cell receptor (beta chain) described here comes from a study of technical replicates of blood from a few donors. The trim removed 3 bases at V and 5 bases at J, leaving 10 bases unmatched. CDR1 SQVTM and CDR2 ANQGSEA come from the germline V gene. The CDR3 consists of 15 residues. Using immunoSEQ multiplex PCR, the repertoire was profiled, and TCRdb retains in-frame clones only, with some absent. The sample yields around 62,000 clones, nearly 98% seen once. The rearrangement links TRBV29-1 to TRBJ2-1, with 7 positions matching TRBD1. The sequenced sample was T cells isolated from PBMCs. The receptor was isolated from a human donor in good health. The CDR3 DNA is TGCAGCGTTGACCGAGGGACAGTCTCTAACAATGAGCAGTTCTTC. Its translation: CSVDRGTVSNNEQFF.